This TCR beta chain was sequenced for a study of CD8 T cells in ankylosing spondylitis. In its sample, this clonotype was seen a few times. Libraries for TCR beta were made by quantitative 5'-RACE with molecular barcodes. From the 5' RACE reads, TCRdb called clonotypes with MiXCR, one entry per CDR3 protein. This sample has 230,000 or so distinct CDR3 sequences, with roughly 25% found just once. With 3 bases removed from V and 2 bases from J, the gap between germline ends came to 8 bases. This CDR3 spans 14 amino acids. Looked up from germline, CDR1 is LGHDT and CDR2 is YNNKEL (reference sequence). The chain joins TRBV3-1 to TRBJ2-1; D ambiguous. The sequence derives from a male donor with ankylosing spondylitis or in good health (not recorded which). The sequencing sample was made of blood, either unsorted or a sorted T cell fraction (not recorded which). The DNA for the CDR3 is TGTGCCAGCAGCCAGGAAGCAACCTACAATGAGCAGTTCTTC. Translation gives CASSQEATYNEQFF.